Listed below are T cell receptor beta chains from one sample, sequenced in a study of T cell repertoires in cytomegalovirus infection. TCRdb independently ran MiXCR on the reads; one entry per CDR3 protein. Here the sample spans about 480,000 distinct CDR3 sequences, about 33% being singletons. Their specific antigens are unknown. The sequencing used cultured PBMCs, collected from culture after CMV antigen stimulation. The receptors come from a human donor in good health (CMV status not recorded). Some clones in this sample may be carry-over from other donors' samples. Each CDR3 is given with its conserved first and last residue. Each record gives: J gene, clone size, V gene, D gene, CDR3 protein, CDR3 DNA. The D gene is left open where the match is weak. A row's size may be missing; if present it is once, few, many or a size class.

J gene: TRBJ2-3; clone size: -; V gene: TRBV29-1; D gene: -; CDR3 protein: CSVREPGTDTQYF; CDR3 DNA: TGCAGCGTTAGGGAGCCTGGGACAGATACGCAGTATTTT
J gene: TRBJ2-2; clone size: few; V gene: TRBV7-8; D gene: TRBD2; CDR3 protein: CASSFQASGYGELFF; CDR3 DNA: TGTGCCAGCAGCTTCCAGGCTAGCGGATACGGGGAGCTGTTTTTT
J gene: TRBJ2-4; clone size: few; V gene: TRBV30; D gene: -; CDR3 protein: CAWSVKNIQYF; CDR3 DNA: TGTGCCTGGAGTGTTAAAAACATTCAGTACTTC
J gene: TRBJ1-3; clone size: -; V gene: TRBV9; D gene: -; CDR3 protein: CASSVATRNTIYF; CDR3 DNA: TGTGCCAGCAGCGTAGCTACGAGAAACACCATATATTTT
J gene: TRBJ2-2; clone size: few; V gene: TRBV20-1; D gene: -; CDR3 protein: CSVGGINTGELFF; CDR3 DNA: TGCAGTGTCGGTGGGATTAACACCGGGGAGCTGTTTTTT
J gene: TRBJ2-1; clone size: many; V gene: TRBV7-3; D gene: TRBD1; CDR3 protein: CASSPLQGHEQFF; CDR3 DNA: TGTGCCAGCAGCCCCTTACAGGGGCATGAGCAGTTCTTC
J gene: TRBJ1-1; clone size: many; V gene: TRBV7-9; D gene: TRBD1; CDR3 protein: CASSEGQGTEAFF; CDR3 DNA: TGTGCCAGCAGCGAAGGACAGGGGACTGAAGCTTTCTTT
J gene: TRBJ1-3; clone size: few; V gene: TRBV5-1; D gene: -; CDR3 protein: CASSLIVTGGSGNTIYF; CDR3 DNA: TGCGCCAGCAGCTTGATTGTGACAGGAGGCTCTGGAAACACCATATATTTT
J gene: TRBJ2-3; clone size: few; V gene: TRBV12-3/TRBV12-4; D gene: -; CDR3 protein: CASAALDTDTQYF; CDR3 DNA: TGTGCCAGCGCGGCCTTAGACACAGATACGCAGTATTTT
J gene: TRBJ2-5; clone size: -; V gene: TRBV19; D gene: TRBD1; CDR3 protein: CASSMPRGLSETQYF; CDR3 DNA: TGTGCCAGTAGTATGCCCAGGGGGCTCAGCGAGACCCAGTACTTC
J gene: TRBJ1-5; clone size: many; V gene: TRBV28; D gene: -; CDR3 protein: CASSWGNQPQHF; CDR3 DNA: TGTGCCAGCAGTTGGGGAAATCAGCCCCAGCATTTT
J gene: TRBJ1-5; clone size: few; V gene: TRBV15; D gene: -; CDR3 protein: CATSREGWQPQHF; CDR3 DNA: TGTGCCACCAGCAGAGAAGGCTGGCAGCCCCAGCATTTT
J gene: TRBJ2-3; clone size: once; V gene: TRBV19; D gene: -; CDR3 protein: CASSGSFSENTQYF; CDR3 DNA: TGTGCCAGTAGTGGCTCCTTCTCCGAGAATACGCAGTATTTT
J gene: TRBJ2-1; clone size: -; V gene: TRBV6-2/TRBV6-3; D gene: TRBD1; CDR3 protein: CATGAGQGFNEQFF; CDR3 DNA: TGTGCCACCGGGGCGGGACAGGGTTTTAATGAGCAGTTCTTC
J gene: TRBJ2-1; clone size: few; V gene: TRBV12-3/TRBV12-4; D gene: TRBD2; CDR3 protein: CASRQLAGRQFF; CDR3 DNA: TGTGCCAGCAGGCAGCTAGCGGGTCGACAGTTCTTC
J gene: TRBJ1-5; clone size: -; V gene: TRBV2; D gene: -; CDR3 protein: CASSEVGSERQPQHF; CDR3 DNA: TGTGCCAGCAGTGAGGTAGGGTCAGAACGTCAGCCCCAGCATTTT
J gene: TRBJ2-7; clone size: -; V gene: TRBV5-4; D gene: TRBD2; CDR3 protein: CASSFNRAGENAQYF; CDR3 DNA: TGTGCCAGCAGCTTTAATAGGGCGGGAGAAAATGCGCAGTACTTC
J gene: TRBJ2-1; clone size: few; V gene: TRBV15; D gene: -; CDR3 protein: CATSTRTGTRAYNEQFF; CDR3 DNA: TGTGCCACCAGCACAAGAACCGGGACAAGGGCTTACAATGAGCAGTTCTTC
J gene: TRBJ2-1; clone size: -; V gene: TRBV6-2/TRBV6-3; D gene: TRBD2; CDR3 protein: CASRQSGSGNEQFF; CDR3 DNA: TGTGCCAGCAGACAGAGCGGGAGCGGTAATGAGCAGTTCTTC
J gene: TRBJ2-1; clone size: -; V gene: TRBV2; D gene: TRBD1; CDR3 protein: CASRRDRGFEQFF; CDR3 DNA: TGTGCCAGCAGAAGGGACAGGGGATTTGAGCAGTTCTTC
J gene: TRBJ1-2; clone size: few; V gene: TRBV19; D gene: -; CDR3 protein: CASTPNRGRGYTF; CDR3 DNA: TGTGCCAGTACCCCCAACCGGGGTAGGGGCTACACCTTC
J gene: TRBJ2-3; clone size: once; V gene: TRBV6-1; D gene: -; CDR3 protein: CASSEGMVRTDTQYF; CDR3 DNA: TGTGCCAGCAGTGAAGGGATGGTAAGGACAGATACGCAGTATTTT
J gene: TRBJ2-2; clone size: few; V gene: TRBV6-1; D gene: -; CDR3 protein: CASRVWESGELFF; CDR3 DNA: TGTGCCAGCAGAGTCTGGGAGTCCGGGGAGCTGTTTTTT
J gene: TRBJ2-3; clone size: many; V gene: TRBV7-8; D gene: TRBD2; CDR3 protein: CASSFGGSTDTQYF; CDR3 DNA: TGTGCCAGCAGCTTCGGCGGGAGTACAGATACGCAGTATTTT
J gene: TRBJ2-5; clone size: many; V gene: TRBV7-3; D gene: -; CDR3 protein: CASSRQSGDGETQYF; CDR3 DNA: TGTGCCAGCAGCCGGCAGTCGGGGGATGGAGAGACCCAGTACTTC
J gene: TRBJ1-2; clone size: -; V gene: TRBV9; D gene: -; CDR3 protein: CASSLHSLGADYGYTF; CDR3 DNA: TGTGCCAGCAGCCTCCATTCGCTGGGGGCGGACTATGGCTACACCTTC
J gene: TRBJ2-5; clone size: -; V gene: TRBV2; D gene: -; CDR3 protein: CASSVRGWETQYF; CDR3 DNA: TGTGCCAGCAGTGTCCGGGGCTGGGAGACCCAGTACTTC
J gene: TRBJ1-2; clone size: few; V gene: TRBV19; D gene: -; CDR3 protein: CASSIRVEDSYGYTF; CDR3 DNA: TGTGCCAGTAGTATACGGGTCGAAGATTCCTATGGCTACACCTTC
J gene: TRBJ1-5; clone size: -; V gene: TRBV6-6; D gene: -; CDR3 protein: CASSSKQGTSNQPQHF; CDR3 DNA: TGTGCCAGCAGTTCCAAACAGGGTACGAGCAATCAGCCCCAGCATTTT